The entry below gives a single T cell receptor (beta chain) sequence along with its context. Its antigen is undetermined. The naive CD8 subset, CD45RO-negative cells positively selected for CCR7, excluded terminally differentiated effector memory CD45RA+ cells. This CDR3 is 17 amino acids long. The V end lost 3 bases, the J end lost 1 base, and 19 bases lay between the germline ends. The V gene's germline CDR1 is MDHEN and CDR2 SYDVKM. Libraries were prepared by immunoSEQ multiplex PCR; TCRdb keeps only in-frame clonotypes and omits some of them. The sample holds around 640,000 clones, approximately 96% seen once. The sample comes from a study of shared clonotypes between healthy human individuals. Whole-study results and caveats: Memory subsets generally showed lower estimated richness than naive subsets.

The clonotype comes from a woman aged 25 to 39 in good health. V and J are TRBV28 and TRBJ2-7; possibly TRBD1 or TRBD2 for D (5 bases each). Sequenced material: naive CD8+ T cells sorted from blood. As DNA, the CDR3 is TGTGCCAGCAGTTTCGGGCTAAGGGGAGCGGAGTCCTACGAGCAGTACTTC. Protein sequence: CASSFGLRGAESYEQYF.